This is a list of T cell receptor beta chains from one sample in a study of blood T cell repertoires in COVID-19. Profiling relied on immunoSEQ multiplex PCR, and the TCRdb table lists in-frame clones only, not all of them. Counted here are a few hundred thousand clones, 87% occurring once; the ten biggest clones make up around 3%. Sequenced material: PBMCs or T cells enriched from blood (not recorded which). The receptor source for this set is a woman in her 30s who had recovered from COVID-19. Each CDR3 is given with its conserved first and last residue. A D gene is named only where the DNA matches it firmly. Clone size is not always given. Where it is, it says once, few, many or a class for expanded clones.

clone size: NA; J gene: TRBJ2-5; D gene: TRBD2; V gene: TRBV7-2; CDR3 DNA: TGTGCCAGCAGCATCTGGGGGGGAGGAGGAGAGACCCAGTACTTC; CDR3 protein: CASSIWGGGGETQYF
clone size: NA; J gene: TRBJ2-5; D gene: NA; V gene: TRBV7-2; CDR3 DNA: TGTGCCAGCAGCGTCCGACCGGGAAGGTACACCCAGTACTTC; CDR3 protein: CASSVRPGRYTQYF
clone size: NA; J gene: TRBJ1-2; D gene: NA; V gene: TRBV28; CDR3 DNA: TGTGCCAGCACCCTTAGGGGGGGCGCGGGTGGCGGCTACACCTTC; CDR3 protein: CASTLRGGAGGGYTF
clone size: few; J gene: TRBJ2-5; D gene: NA; V gene: TRBV19; CDR3 DNA: TGTGCCACCGCCAGGGCTTACCAAGAGACCCAGTACTTC; CDR3 protein: CATARAYQETQYF
clone size: once; J gene: TRBJ2-7; D gene: TRBD1; V gene: TRBV5-1; CDR3 DNA: TGCGCCAGCAGCTTCTCCGGGACAGGCTCCTACGAGCAGTACTTC; CDR3 protein: CASSFSGTGSYEQYF
clone size: NA; J gene: TRBJ2-7; D gene: TRBD1; V gene: TRBV29-1; CDR3 DNA: TGCAGCGTTGAAAAGGGGCAGGGACAGTACGAGCAGTACTTC; CDR3 protein: CSVEKGQGQYEQYF
clone size: once; J gene: TRBJ2-2; D gene: TRBD2; V gene: TRBV24-1; CDR3 DNA: TGTGCCACCAGTGACCCAAGGCGGAGCGGGAGTTCCGGGGAGCTGTTTTTT; CDR3 protein: CATSDPRRSGSSGELFF
clone size: NA; J gene: TRBJ2-7; D gene: TRBD1; V gene: TRBV7-4; CDR3 DNA: TGTGCCAGCAGCTTACCTCGGACAGGGGGGAATGTGGGCTACGAGCAGTACTTC; CDR3 protein: CASSLPRTGGNVGYEQYF
clone size: NA; J gene: TRBJ1-1; D gene: NA; V gene: TRBV28; CDR3 DNA: TGTGCCAGCAGTTTAAATGAGGCAGGGCGAGCTTTCTTT; CDR3 protein: CASSLNEAGRAFF
clone size: NA; J gene: TRBJ2-5; D gene: NA; V gene: TRBV5-1; CDR3 DNA: TGCGCCAGCAGCTCCGACATCGTCGGAGAGACCCAGTACTTC; CDR3 protein: CASSSDIVGETQYF
clone size: NA; J gene: TRBJ1-1; D gene: NA; V gene: TRBV6-5; CDR3 DNA: TGTGCCAGCAGTTCCGTTGCGTTTAACACTGAAGCTTTCTTT; CDR3 protein: CASSSVAFNTEAFF
clone size: NA; J gene: TRBJ1-2; D gene: NA; V gene: TRBV29-1; CDR3 DNA: TGCAGCGTTGGTCAACCCAGCTATGGCTACACCTTC; CDR3 protein: CSVGQPSYGYTF
clone size: few; J gene: TRBJ1-3; D gene: NA; V gene: TRBV19; CDR3 DNA: TGTGCCAGTAGGCCCCATCTGACTGGACAGGGAAACACCATATATTTT; CDR3 protein: CASRPHLTGQGNTIYF
clone size: few; J gene: TRBJ2-1; D gene: TRBD2; V gene: TRBV6-4; CDR3 DNA: TGTGCCAGCAGTCTAACTAGCGGGAGTGGCAATGAGCAGTTCTTC; CDR3 protein: CASSLTSGSGNEQFF
clone size: NA; J gene: TRBJ2-1; D gene: NA; V gene: TRBV1; CDR3 DNA: TGCACCAGCAGACCCCAGAGACAGGTGAGCTCCTACAATGAGCAGTTCTTC; CDR3 protein: CTSRPQRQVSSYNEQFF
clone size: NA; J gene: TRBJ2-1; D gene: TRBD2; V gene: TRBV7-9; CDR3 DNA: TGTGCCAGCAGCTTAGCTGTAGGTAGCGGGGGGTCCTACAATGAGCAGTTCTTC; CDR3 protein: CASSLAVGSGGSYNEQFF
clone size: NA; J gene: TRBJ2-2; D gene: NA; V gene: TRBV7-8; CDR3 DNA: TGTGCCAGCAGCTTGGGGAGTGGCACCGGGGAGCTGTTTTTT; CDR3 protein: CASSLGSGTGELFF
clone size: NA; J gene: TRBJ1-6; D gene: NA; V gene: TRBV18; CDR3 DNA: TGTGCCAGCTCACCATCAGGCTTAGATTCACCCCTCCACTTT; CDR3 protein: CASSPSGLDSPLHF
clone size: NA; J gene: TRBJ1-5; D gene: TRBD1; V gene: TRBV19; CDR3 DNA: TGTGCCAGTAGTATTGCCTTTTCAGGGGGCGGCCAGCCCCAGCATTTT; CDR3 protein: CASSIAFSGGGQPQHF
clone size: NA; J gene: TRBJ1-1; D gene: TRBD1; V gene: TRBV27; CDR3 DNA: TGTGCCAGCAGTAACAGGGGGGGGCTAGGGAACACTGAAGCTTTCTTT; CDR3 protein: CASSNRGGLGNTEAFF
clone size: NA; J gene: TRBJ2-7; D gene: TRBD1; V gene: TRBV12-3/TRBV12-4; CDR3 DNA: TGTGCCAGCACCTGGGACAGGGGAGCCGAGCAGTACTTC; CDR3 protein: CASTWDRGAEQYF
clone size: few; J gene: TRBJ1-6; D gene: NA; V gene: TRBV3-1/TRBV3-2; CDR3 DNA: TGTGCCAGCAGCCCTGCCACAGGGCCTTCACCCCTCCACTTT; CDR3 protein: CASSPATGPSPLHF
clone size: NA; J gene: TRBJ2-7; D gene: NA; V gene: TRBV11-2; CDR3 DNA: TGTGCCAGCAGCCCATTAGGGGACTCCACCTACGAGCAGTACTTC; CDR3 protein: CASSPLGDSTYEQYF
clone size: NA; J gene: TRBJ2-7; D gene: TRBD1; V gene: TRBV5-6; CDR3 DNA: TGTGCCAGCAGCGATGGACAGGAGCGCGAGCAGTACTTC; CDR3 protein: CASSDGQEREQYF
clone size: NA; J gene: TRBJ2-6; D gene: TRBD2; V gene: TRBV6-4; CDR3 DNA: TGTGCCAGCAGTGACTTGGGGGGGGCTGGGGCCAACGTCCTGACTTTC; CDR3 protein: CASSDLGGAGANVLTF
clone size: NA; J gene: TRBJ1-1; D gene: NA; V gene: TRBV9; CDR3 DNA: TGTGCCAGCGGCACCCAAGGAGGGGACTTGGCTTTCTTT; CDR3 protein: CASGTQGGDLAFF